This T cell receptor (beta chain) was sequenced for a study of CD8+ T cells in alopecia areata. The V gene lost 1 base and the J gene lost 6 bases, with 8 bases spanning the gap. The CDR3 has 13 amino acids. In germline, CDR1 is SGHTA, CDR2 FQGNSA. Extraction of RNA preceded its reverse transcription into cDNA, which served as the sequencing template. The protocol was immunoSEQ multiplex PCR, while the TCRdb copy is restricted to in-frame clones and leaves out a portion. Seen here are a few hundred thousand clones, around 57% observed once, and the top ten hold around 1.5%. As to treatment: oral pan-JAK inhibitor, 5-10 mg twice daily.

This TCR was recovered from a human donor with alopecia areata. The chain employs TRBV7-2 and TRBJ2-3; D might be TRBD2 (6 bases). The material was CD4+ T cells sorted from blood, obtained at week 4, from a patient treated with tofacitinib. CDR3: CASSLVRGDTQYF. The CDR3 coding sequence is TGTGCCAGCAGCTTAGTCCGGGGGGATACGCAGTATTTT.